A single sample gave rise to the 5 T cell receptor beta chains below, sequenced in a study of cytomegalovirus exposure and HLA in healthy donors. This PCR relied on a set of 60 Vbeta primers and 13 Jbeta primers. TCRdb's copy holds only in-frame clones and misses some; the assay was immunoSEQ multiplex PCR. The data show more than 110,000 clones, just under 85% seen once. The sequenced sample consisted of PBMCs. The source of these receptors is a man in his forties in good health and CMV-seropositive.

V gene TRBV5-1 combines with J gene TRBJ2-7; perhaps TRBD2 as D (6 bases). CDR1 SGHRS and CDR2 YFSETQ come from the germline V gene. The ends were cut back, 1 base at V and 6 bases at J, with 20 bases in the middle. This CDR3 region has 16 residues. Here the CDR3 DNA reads TGCGCCAGCAGCTTGCCTCCGGAGGGCTCCACGGTCGAGCAGTACTTC. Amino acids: CASSLPPEGSTVEQYF.

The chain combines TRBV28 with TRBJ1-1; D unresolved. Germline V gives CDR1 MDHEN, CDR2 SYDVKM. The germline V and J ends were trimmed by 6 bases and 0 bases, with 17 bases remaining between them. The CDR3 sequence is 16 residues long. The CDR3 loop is CASRPLITRLNTEAFF. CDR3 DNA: TGTGCCAGCAGACCCCTTATCACTCGATTGAACACTGAAGCTTTCTTT.

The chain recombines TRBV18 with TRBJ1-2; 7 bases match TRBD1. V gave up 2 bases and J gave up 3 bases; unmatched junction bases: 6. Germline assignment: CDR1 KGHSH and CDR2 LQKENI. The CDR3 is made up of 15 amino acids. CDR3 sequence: CASSPGPGQDYGYTF. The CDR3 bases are TGTGCCAGCTCACCAGGCCCCGGACAGGACTATGGCTACACCTTC.

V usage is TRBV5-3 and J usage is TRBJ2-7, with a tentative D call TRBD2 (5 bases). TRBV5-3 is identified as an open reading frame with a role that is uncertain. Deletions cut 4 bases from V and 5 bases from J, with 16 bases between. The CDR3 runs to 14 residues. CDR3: CARSPWDQEDEQYF. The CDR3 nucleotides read TGTGCCAGAAGCCCGTGGGATCAGGAGGACGAGCAGTACTTC.

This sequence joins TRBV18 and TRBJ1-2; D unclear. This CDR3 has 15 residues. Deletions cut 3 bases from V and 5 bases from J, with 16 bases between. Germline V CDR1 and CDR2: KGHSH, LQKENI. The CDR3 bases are TGTGCCAGCTCACCGCAGACCGGGAATCTTTATGGCTACACCTTC. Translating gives CASSPQTGNLYGYTF.